One and the same sample provided the 24 T cell receptor beta chains below, sequenced in a study of monozygotic twins with inflammatory bowel disease. TCRdb re-called the 5' RACE reads, yielding one record per CDR3 amino acid sequence without DNA. The table for this sample gives about 380,000 distinct CDR3 sequences. The sequencing sample was made of blood. Receptors originate from a human donor with ulcerative colitis or Crohn's disease, or a healthy co-twin of an affected twin (not recorded which).

The V and J genes are TRBV5-1 and TRBJ2-1; TCRdb designates TRBD2, a call that cannot be tested without DNA. CDR3 length: 16 amino acids. Germline V gene lookup returns CDR1 SGHRS and CDR2 YFSETQ. CDR3 amino acids: CATSLAASGGYNEQFF.

The CDR3 sequence: CASSQDAATYEQYF. This rearrangement joins TRBV4-1 to TRBJ2-7. Germline V gene lookup returns CDR1 MGHRA and CDR2 YSYEKL. The CDR3 has 14 residues.

V gene TRBV4-3 combines with J gene TRBJ2-1; TCRdb outputs TRBD2, but without DNA this stays unchecked. The CDR3 is 19 amino acids. Germline values: CDR1 LGHNA, CDR2 YSLEER. CDR3 sequence reads: CASSQDGPLAGGTLNEQFF.

This CDR3 is CAQGGGARGDTQYF. This sequence joins TRBV12-3 or TRBV12-4 and TRBJ2-3; TCRdb returns TRBD1, unconfirmable since there is no DNA. This CDR3 has 14 residues.

The CDR3: CASSLPQDSYNSPLHF. The chain combines TRBV5-4 with TRBJ1-6. In germline, CDR1 is SGHNT, CDR2 YYREEE (reference sequence). The CDR3 consists of 16 residues.

This chain connects TRBV7-2 to TRBJ2-7; without DNA, the TCRdb call of TRBD1 cannot be checked. The CDR3 is 15 residues long. Germline assignment: CDR1 SGHTA and CDR2 FQGNSA. The CDR3 region is CASSPDRATTYEQYF.

The chain couples TRBV4-1 to TRBJ2-7. There are 13 residues in the CDR3. Germline assignment: CDR1 MGHRA and CDR2 YSYEKL. The CDR3 loop reads CASSQARVGEQYF.

The genes are TRBV7-9 and TRBJ1-2; there is no DNA to check the TCRdb D call of TRBD1. Germline CDR1 and CDR2: SEHNR and FQNEAQ (reference sequence). CDR3 length: 14 residues. The CDR3 loop reads CASSPNQGLHGYTF.

V is TRBV12-3 or TRBV12-4 and J is TRBJ2-1. The CDR3 loop spans 14 amino acids. The CDR3 sequence is CAESTGSSYNEQFF.

V is TRBV4-2 and J is TRBJ1-4; TCRdb selects TRBD1, and the lack of DNA leaves this call unchecked. Germline V gives CDR1 LGHNA, CDR2 YNFKEQ. The CDR3 extends over 16 amino acids. CDR3 protein: CASSQTTRDGNEKLFF.

The V call is TRBV12-3 or TRBV12-4, the J call TRBJ1-1; TCRdb picks TRBD1, but there is no DNA to check that call. The CDR3 loop spans 13 amino acids. Here the CDR3 reads CASSGDLGTEAFF.

V usage is TRBV7-6 and J usage is TRBJ2-1; the D call from TCRdb, TRBD2, cannot be confirmed without DNA. This CDR3 has 14 residues. The germline V gene encodes CDR1 SGHVS and CDR2 FNYEAQ. CDR3 loop: CASSLVEGHNEQFF.

The chain links TRBV7-2 to TRBJ1-2. The CDR3 is 15 residues long. Per germline, CDR1 SGHTA and CDR2 FQGNSA. The CDR3 here is CASSPPRQINYGYTF.

The chain recombines TRBV5-1 with TRBJ2-1; TCRdb's D call, TRBD2, is unchecked because there is no DNA. Per the germline V gene, CDR1 is SGHRS and CDR2 is YFSETQ. The CDR3 is 16 residues long. CDR3 loop: CASSPGLAGSYNEQFF. The full variable domain, in which reference TRBV5-1 and TRBJ2-1 provide the parts outside the CDR3, is KAGVTQTPRYLIKTRGQQVTLSCSPISGHRSVSWYQQTPGQGLQFLFEYFSETQRNKGNFPGRFSGRQFSNSRSEMNVSTLELGDSALYLCASSPGLAGSYNEQFFGPGTRLTVL.

The chain uses TRBV7-6 and TRBJ1-1; TCRdb designates TRBD1, a call that cannot be tested without DNA. The germline V gene has CDR1 SGHVS and CDR2 FNYEAQ. This CDR3 is built from 14 residues. This CDR3 is CASRWTGKLDEAFF.

This chain connects TRBV29-1 to TRBJ2-6. Per germline, CDR1 SQVTM and CDR2 ANQGSEA. This CDR3 has 18 residues. The CDR3 reads CSVYSVRSASSGANVLTF. The variable domain in full, with the rest retrieved from reference TRBV29-1 and TRBJ2-6, is SAVISQKPSRDICQRGTSLTIQCQVDSQVTMMFWYRQQPGQSLTLIATANQGSEATYESGFVIDKFPISRPNLTFSTLTVSNMSPEDSSIYLCSVYSVRSASSGANVLTFGAGSRLTVL.

The chain couples TRBV11-1 to TRBJ2-7; TCRdb returns TRBD1, unconfirmable since there is no DNA. This CDR3 spans 18 amino acids. Germline CDR1 is SGHAT and CDR2 is FQDESV (reference sequence). The CDR3 sequence: CASSLGGRTVLSSYEQYF.

This sequence joins TRBV5-1 and TRBJ2-1; checking the TCRdb D call of TRBD2 is not possible without DNA. The CDR3 totals 15 residues. Germline CDR1 SGHRS, CDR2 YFSETQ. The CDR3: CASSLEGTRIYEQFF.

The rearrangement joins TRBV9 to TRBJ2-5; lacking DNA, the TRBD1 call made by TCRdb goes unchecked. CDR1 SGDLS and CDR2 YYNGEE come from the germline V gene. There are 15 residues in the CDR3. This CDR3 is CASSPTGGTGGTQYF.

Here the CDR3 reads CASSLIAGGLGDTQYF. The gene calls are TRBV4-2 and TRBJ2-3; with no DNA, the TCRdb D assignment of TRBD2 cannot be verified. Germline CDR1 is LGHNA and CDR2 is YNFKEQ. This CDR3 contains 16 residues.

This chain joins TRBV3-1 and TRBJ1-5; TCRdb's assignment of TRBD1 cannot be checked, as there is no DNA. Germline CDR1 is LGHDT and CDR2 is YNNKEL (reference sequence). This CDR3 has 14 amino acids. The CDR3 is CASSEGHSNQPQHF. The whole variable domain, remainder taken from reference TRBV3-1 and TRBJ1-5, is DTAVSQTPKYLVTQMGNDKSIKCEQNLGHDTMYWYKQDSKKFLKIMFSYNNKELIINETVPNRFSPKSPDKAHLNLHINSLELGDSAVYFCASSEGHSNQPQHFGDGTRLSIL.

V and J are TRBV7-9 and TRBJ1-2. There are 14 residues in the CDR3. Germline values: CDR1 SEHNR, CDR2 FQNEAQ (reference sequence). CDR3: CASSKAEANYGYTF.

The rearrangement links TRBV5-1 to TRBJ1-1. The CDR3 is 14 amino acids. The V gene's germline CDR1 is SGHRS and CDR2 YFSETQ. This CDR3 is CASSLFQLGTEAFF.

The chain uses TRBV15 and TRBJ1-1; TCRdb outputs TRBD1, but without DNA this stays unchecked. Per the germline V gene, CDR1 is LNHNV and CDR2 is YYDKDF (reference sequence). CDR3 length equals 14 residues. CDR3 region: CATSGQGARTEAFF.